A single sample is the source of the 31 T cell receptor beta chains below, sequenced in a study of cytomegalovirus exposure and HLA in healthy donors. Primers included in the PCR were 60 Vbeta and 13 Jbeta primers. This table comes from immunoSEQ multiplex PCR, and its TCRdb copy is limited to in-frame clones, with some not included. The data show approximately 150,000 clones, with approximately 9% seen just once and about 2% held by the top ten. Sequencing was carried out using PBMCs. These receptors were obtained from a male donor in good health and CMV-seronegative.

V usage is TRBV29-1 and J usage is TRBJ1-1, with TRBD1 matching 8 bases. In germline, CDR1 is SQVTM, CDR2 ANQGSEA. The ends lost 5 bases at V and 5 bases at J; junction bases unmatched: 4. This CDR3 spans 12 amino acids. CDR3: CSVQGTGTEAFF. CDR3 in DNA: TGCAGCGTTCAAGGGACAGGTACTGAAGCTTTCTTT.

This clone was counted between two and nine times. The chain links TRBV6-5 to TRBJ1-2, with D tentatively TRBD1 (6 bases). CDR3 length: 12 amino acids. Between the trimmed V and J ends, which lost 4 bases and 7 bases, there was a span of 10 bases. The germline V gene has CDR1 MNHEY and CDR2 SVGAGI. The CDR3 sequence: CASSLGGSGYTF. The CDR3, as DNA: TGTGCCAGCAGTTTAGGGGGAAGTGGCTACACCTTC.

This clone was counted only a few times. J is TRBJ2-2 and V is TRBV28; the match to TRBD1 covers 9 bases. CDR1 is MDHEN and CDR2 is SYDVKM in the germline V gene. The length of the CDR3 is 13 residues. V dropped 8 bases and J dropped 3; count of bases not matched to a gene: 1. CDR3 coding DNA: TGTGCCAGCGGGACAGGGTACACCGGGGAGCTGTTTTTT. This gives the protein CASGTGYTGELFF.

This clone was found a few times. The chain links TRBV5-1 to TRBJ2-7; a possible D gene is TRBD2 (5 bases). Germline V gene data show CDR1 as SGHRS and CDR2 as YFSETQ. Trimming left V 0 bases short and J 6 bases short, with 16 bases between. This CDR3 has 15 residues. DNA of the CDR3: TGCGCCAGCAGCTTGGGGACGTGGGGAGCAGGCGAGCAGTACTTC. Encoded protein: CASSLGTWGAGEQYF.

This clone was observed a handful of times. The chain's CDR3 is CSVVGGGSTDTQYF. CDR3 in DNA: TGCAGCGTGGTCGGGGGGGGGAGCACAGATACGCAGTATTTT. The chain is built from TRBV29-1 and TRBJ2-3, with 8 bases aligning to TRBD2. This CDR3 spans 14 amino acids. V lost 6 bases and J lost 0; bases outside the gene matches: 5. Looked up from germline, CDR1 is SQVTM and CDR2 is ANQGSEA.

This clone was detected only a few times. The chain recombines TRBV25-1 with TRBJ2-7; TRBD1 matches at 10 bases. Germline CDR1 MGHDK, CDR2 SYGVNS. The CDR3 extends over 14 amino acids. V shed 5 bases and J 3 bases; nucleotides not matched to a gene: 4. CDR3 sequence (DNA): TGTGCCAGCAGTCCACGGACAGGGGGCTACGAGCAGTACTTC. It codes for CASSPRTGGYEQYF.

This clone was detected only a few times. CDR3: CASSLGAGMNTEAFF. CDR3 bases: TGTGCCAGCAGCTTGGGGGCTGGAATGAACACTGAAGCTTTCTTT. The chain is built from TRBV7-2 and TRBJ1-1; TRBD1 is a possible D gene (6 bases). The CDR3 spans 15 residues. CDR1 and CDR2 from the germline V gene are SGHTA and FQGNSA. V lost 3 bases, J lost 0 bases, and 11 bases lay in between.

The genes are TRBV10-2 and TRBJ1-2; possible D gene TRBD1, 5 bases. Deletions cut 4 bases from V and 4 bases from J, with 13 bases between. Looked up from germline, CDR1 is WSHSY and CDR2 is SAAADI. CDR3 length: 14 amino acids. The CDR3 protein is CASSVGGSPYGYTF. In nucleotides, the CDR3 is TGCGCCAGCAGTGTTGGGGGGTCCCCCTATGGCTACACCTTC.

The CDR3 coding sequence is TGTGCCAGCAGCCCCCCCGGGAGTTCCTACGAGCAGTACTTC. Residues: CASSPPGSSYEQYF. The chain joins TRBV6-5 to TRBJ2-7, with D perhaps TRBD2 (6 bases). Trimming removed 6 bases at V and 1 base at J, with 13 bases between. Germline V gene lookup returns CDR1 MNHEY and CDR2 SVGAGI. The CDR3 loop spans 14 amino acids.

This rearrangement joins TRBV5-1 to TRBJ2-5; 10 bases map to TRBD2. Germline-derived CDR1 and CDR2 are SGHRS and YFSETQ. Trimming cost V 4 bases and J 4 bases; bases outside gene matches: 4. CDR3 length: 14 residues. DNA for the CDR3: TGCGCCAGCAGCCCTCGGACTAGCGGAGAGACCCAGTACTTC. As protein: CASSPRTSGETQYF.

The rearrangement joins TRBV4-3 to TRBJ2-3, with 7 bases aligning to TRBD2. In germline, CDR1 is LGHNA, CDR2 YSLEER. Trimming removed 0 bases from V and 5 bases from J; junction bases left unmatched: 5. The CDR3 sequence is 15 residues long. CDR3 sequence (DNA): TGCGCCAGCAGCCAAGAGGCGAGGGAGGGAGATACGCAGTATTTT. Translation gives CASSQEAREGDTQYF.

V is TRBV2 and J is TRBJ2-1, with 10 nucleotides matching TRBD2. This CDR3 is built from 16 residues. V gave up 6 bases and J gave up 5 bases; unmatched junction bases: 10. Germline V gene data show CDR1 as SNHLY and CDR2 as FYNNEI. CDR3 nucleotides: TGTGCCAGCAGAGTCCGGACTAGCGGAAAGGACAATGAGCAGTTCTTC. Translation gives CASRVRTSGKDNEQFF.

This clone turned up a few times. The gene calls are TRBV30 and TRBJ2-2, with 9 bases aligning to TRBD2. With 4 bases clipped from V and 1 base from J, the junction kept 7 bases outside the gene matches. Germline V CDR1 and CDR2: GTSNPN, SVGIG (reference sequence). This CDR3 comprises 16 residues. The DNA of the CDR3 is TGTGCCTGGAATTCGTATAGCGGGGGGAACACCGGGGAGCTGTTTTTT. It is translated as CAWNSYSGGNTGELFF.

The chain has TRBV4-2 and TRBJ1-5; D remains unclear. Germline CDR1 and CDR2: LGHNA and YNFKEQ. V lost 5 bases, J lost 0 bases, and 17 bases lay in between. This CDR3 has 17 residues. The CDR3 nucleotides read TGTGCCAGCAGCGCCCTAGCTGAGCGAGGTAGCAATCAGCCCCAGCATTTT. Translation: CASSALAERGSNQPQHF.

This clone showed up just a few times. The chain uses TRBV28 and TRBJ1-1; perhaps TRBD1 as D (6 bases). Trimming shortened V by 5 bases and J by 0 bases, and 16 bases separated the two germline ends. Germline V gives CDR1 MDHEN, CDR2 SYDVKM. The CDR3 runs to 16 residues. The CDR3 loop reads CASSQHRVVMNTEAFF. DNA of the CDR3: TGTGCCAGCAGTCAGCACAGGGTGGTCATGAACACTGAAGCTTTCTTT.

V usage is TRBV5-4 and J usage is TRBJ1-1; 8 nucleotides agree with TRBD1. The CDR3 spans 14 residues. CDR1 is SGHNT, CDR2 YYREEE, per germline (reference sequence). V trimming: 4 bases; J trimming: 4 bases; junction bases outside the gene matches: 6. CDR3: CASSPGGGSTEAFF. CDR3 DNA sequence: TGTGCCAGCAGCCCAGGGGGCGGGAGCACTGAAGCTTTCTTT.

The chain is built from TRBV27 and TRBJ2-5; possibly TRBD1 for D (6 bases). The CDR3 runs 15 residues. V gave up 4 bases and J gave up 5 bases, with 17 bases separating them. Germline V CDR1 and CDR2: MNHEY, SMNVEV (reference sequence). CDR3: CASSSLTGPSETQYF. The CDR3 region has the DNA TGTGCCAGCAGTTCCCTCACAGGGCCAAGCGAGACCCAGTACTTC.

This chain links TRBV6-5 with TRBJ2-7; D is unclear. This CDR3 comprises 14 residues. V lost 0 bases and J lost 1, with 7 bases in between. In germline, CDR1 is MNHEY, CDR2 SVGAGI. CDR3 residues: CASSYSSDSYEQYF. The CDR3 coding sequence is TGTGCCAGCAGTTACTCGTCAGATTCCTACGAGCAGTACTTC.

The V and J genes are TRBV6-5 and TRBJ1-3, with D hard to call. This CDR3 comprises 14 residues. The germline gives CDR1 MNHEY, CDR2 SVGAGI. Trimming stripped 2 bases from V and 1 base from J, with 6 bases between. CDR3 sequence (DNA): TGTGCCAGCAGTTACGTAGAGTCTGGAAACACCATATATTTT. Its protein product is CASSYVESGNTIYF.

This clone was seen more than once but under ten times. The rearrangement uses TRBV4-2 and TRBJ2-5, with D possibly being TRBD2 (6 bases). Germline V gives CDR1 LGHNA, CDR2 YNFKEQ. The CDR3 runs to 15 residues. Trimming removed 2 bases from V and 4 bases from J, with 14 bases in between. As DNA, the CDR3 is TGTGCCAGCAGCCAAAGTAGTGCGGGACTAGAGACCCAGTACTTC. This translates into CASSQSSAGLETQYF.

This chain joins TRBV15 and TRBJ2-6; TRBD1 aligns across 8 bases. Trimming at V came to 7 bases and at J to 0 bases, leaving 5 bases not matched to a gene. Germline V gives CDR1 LNHNV, CDR2 YYDKDF (reference sequence). The CDR3 covers 16 residues. CDR3 loop: CATTSDRVSGANVLTF. CDR3 bases: TGTGCCACCACCTCGGACAGGGTCTCTGGGGCCAACGTCCTGACTTTC.

This clone came up a few times. The chain employs TRBV9 and TRBJ2-7; TRBD1 aligns across 10 bases. CDR1 is SGDLS and CDR2 is YYNGEE in the germline V gene. J lost 6 bases, V lost 2 bases, and 8 bases had no gene match. This CDR3 contains 15 residues. The CDR3 is CASSVRTGGSGEQYF. In DNA form, the CDR3 reads TGTGCCAGCAGCGTGCGGACAGGGGGTTCCGGCGAGCAGTACTTC.

V usage is TRBV5-6 and J usage is TRBJ2-7; no firm D call. The CDR3 has 13 amino acids. The germline V gene has CDR1 SGHDT and CDR2 YYEEEE. Trimming stripped 4 bases from V and 1 base from J, with 9 bases between. CDR3 sequence (DNA): TGTGCCAGCAGCCCCCGACATTCCTACGAGCAGTACTTC. This gives the protein CASSPRHSYEQYF.

This clone was found a few times. One end of the junction fails to match germline, which may point to a read error. CDR3 bases: TGTGCCGGCAGTTTGGGGCAGGAAAATCAGCCCCAGCATTTT. Amino acid sequence: CAGSLGQENQPQHF. The rearrangement uses TRBV28 and TRBJ1-5; the D gene is possibly TRBD1 (5 bases). The germline V gene encodes CDR1 MDHEN and CDR2 SYDVKM. The CDR3 totals 14 residues.

This chain links TRBV7-9 with TRBJ2-2; D is perhaps TRBD1 (5 bases). The ends were cut back, 0 bases at V and 4 bases at J, with 9 bases in the middle. In germline, CDR1 is SEHNR, CDR2 FQNEAQ (reference sequence). The CDR3 covers 15 residues. The CDR3 DNA sequence: TGTGCCAGCAGCTTAGCGGGGCCGGGCACCGGGGAGCTGTTTTTT. This encodes CASSLAGPGTGELFF.

This clone has a handful of counts. This sequence joins TRBV27 and TRBJ1-6; 9 bases agree with TRBD1. V lost 5 bases to trimming and J lost 9 bases; unmatched junction nucleotides: 5. The CDR3 length is 14 residues. Germline V gene lookup returns CDR1 MNHEY and CDR2 SMNVEV (reference sequence). CDR3 nucleotides: TGTGCCAGCAGTACAGGGGGCCATCCTTCACCCCTCCACTTT. This sequence encodes CASSTGGHPSPLHF.

The chain combines TRBV5-1 with TRBJ1-1, with 12 positions matching TRBD1. The CDR3 consists of 17 residues. V lost 2 bases and J lost 3; bases outside the gene matches: 8. Germline lookup yields CDR1 SGHRS and CDR2 YFSETQ. This CDR3 reads CASSFGTGGFLDTEAFF. CDR3 nucleotide sequence: TGCGCCAGCAGCTTCGGGACAGGGGGCTTTCTGGACACTGAAGCTTTCTTT.

This chain connects TRBV7-3 to TRBJ2-2, with D possibly matching TRBD2 (6 bases). This CDR3 is 15 amino acids long. V dropped 8 bases and J dropped 1 base, with 14 bases sitting between them. CDR1 is SGHTA and CDR2 is FQGTGA in the germline V gene. In DNA form, the CDR3 reads TGTGCCAGCTCCCGTGTCGGGGGGAACACCGGGGAGCTGTTTTTT. Its protein is CASSRVGGNTGELFF.

In its sample, this clone was seen a few times. CDR3: CATTGYTGELFF. The CDR3 DNA follows: TGTGCCACCACAGGGTACACCGGGGAGCTGTTTTTT. The gene calls are TRBV10-3 and TRBJ2-2, with a weak D call TRBD1 (6 bases). The CDR3 sequence is 12 residues long. CDR1 and CDR2 (germline): ENHRY, SYGVKD. V lost 10 bases to trimming and J lost 3 bases, with 9 bases between them.

The chain employs TRBV19 and TRBJ2-1, with TRBD2 identical over 13 bases. CDR3 length: 19 residues. Per germline, CDR1 LNHDA and CDR2 SQIVND (reference sequence). V gave up 3 bases and J gave up 0 bases; unmatched junction bases: 8. In DNA form, the CDR3 reads TGTGCCAGTAGTATTCTCGGGACTAGCGGGAAGAGCTCCTACAATGAGCAGTTCTTC. Translation gives CASSILGTSGKSSYNEQFF.

This clone was observed a handful of times. This chain joins TRBV4-2 and TRBJ2-2, with 8 bases aligning to TRBD2. V lost 0 bases to trimming and J lost 4 bases; unmatched junction nucleotides: 4. The germline gives CDR1 LGHNA, CDR2 YNFKEQ. This CDR3 contains 16 residues. The CDR3 sequence: CASSQEGSGATGELFF. CDR3 bases: TGTGCCAGCAGCCAAGAGGGTAGCGGGGCCACCGGGGAGCTGTTTTTT.